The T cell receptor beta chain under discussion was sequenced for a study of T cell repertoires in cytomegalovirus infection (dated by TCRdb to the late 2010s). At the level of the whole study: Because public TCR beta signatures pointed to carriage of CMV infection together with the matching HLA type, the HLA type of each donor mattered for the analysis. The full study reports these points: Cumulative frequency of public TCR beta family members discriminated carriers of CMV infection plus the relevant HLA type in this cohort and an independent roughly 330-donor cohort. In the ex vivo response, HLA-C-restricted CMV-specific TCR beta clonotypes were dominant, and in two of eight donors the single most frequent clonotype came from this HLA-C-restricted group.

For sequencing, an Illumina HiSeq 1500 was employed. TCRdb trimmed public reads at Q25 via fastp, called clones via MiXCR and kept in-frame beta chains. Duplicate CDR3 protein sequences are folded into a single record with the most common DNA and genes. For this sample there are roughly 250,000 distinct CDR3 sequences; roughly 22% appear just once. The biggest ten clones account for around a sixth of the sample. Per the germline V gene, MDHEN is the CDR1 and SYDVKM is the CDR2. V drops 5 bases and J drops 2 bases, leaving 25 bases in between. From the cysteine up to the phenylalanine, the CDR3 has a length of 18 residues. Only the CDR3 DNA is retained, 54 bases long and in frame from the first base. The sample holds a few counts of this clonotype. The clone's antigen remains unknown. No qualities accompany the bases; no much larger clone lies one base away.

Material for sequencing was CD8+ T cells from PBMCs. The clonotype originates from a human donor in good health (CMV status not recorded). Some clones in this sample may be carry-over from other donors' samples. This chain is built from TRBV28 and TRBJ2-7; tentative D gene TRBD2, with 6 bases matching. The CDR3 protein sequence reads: CASSTTARDRGRTYEQYF. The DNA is TGTGCCAGCAGTACGACAGCCCGGGACCGGGGGAGGACCTACGAGCAGTACTTC.